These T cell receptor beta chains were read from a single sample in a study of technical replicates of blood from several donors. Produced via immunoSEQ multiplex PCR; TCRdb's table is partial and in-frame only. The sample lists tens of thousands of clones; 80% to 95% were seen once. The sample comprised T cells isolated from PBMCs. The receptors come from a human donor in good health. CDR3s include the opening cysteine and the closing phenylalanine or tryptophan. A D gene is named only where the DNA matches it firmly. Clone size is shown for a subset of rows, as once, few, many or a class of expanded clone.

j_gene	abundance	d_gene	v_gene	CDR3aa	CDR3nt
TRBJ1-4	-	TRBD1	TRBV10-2	CASSEPGQGEKLFF	TGCGCCAGCAGTGAGCCGGGACAGGGGGAAAAACTGTTTTTT
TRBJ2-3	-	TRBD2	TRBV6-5	CASSYSSGRGTDTQYF	TGTGCCAGCAGTTATTCTAGCGGGAGGGGCACAGATACGCAGTATTTT
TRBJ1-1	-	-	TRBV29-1	CSVVGVNTEAFF	TGCAGCGTTGTAGGGGTAAACACTGAAGCTTTCTTT
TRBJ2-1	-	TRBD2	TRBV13	CASSPSSGGSYNEQFF	TGTGCCAGCAGCCCTTCGTCGGGGGGCTCCTACAATGAGCAGTTCTTC
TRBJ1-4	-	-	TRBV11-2	CASSLDWAGEKLFF	TGTGCCAGCAGCTTAGATTGGGCAGGTGAAAAACTGTTTTTT
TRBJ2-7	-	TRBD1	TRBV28	CASSFLGTGDYEQYF	TGTGCCAGCAGTTTTCTTGGGACAGGGGACTACGAGCAGTACTTC
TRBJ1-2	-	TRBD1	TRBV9	CASSEGPGQEYGYTF	TGTGCCAGCAGCGAGGGGCCGGGACAGGAATATGGCTACACCTTC
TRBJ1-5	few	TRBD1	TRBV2	CASRTGGGQPQHF	TGTGCCAGCCGTACAGGGGGCGGTCAGCCCCAGCATTTT
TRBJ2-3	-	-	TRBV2	CASSGSLVVYTQYF	TGTGCCAGCAGTGGGAGCCTAGTCGTCTATACGCAGTATTTT
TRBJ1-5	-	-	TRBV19	CASSITDNQPQHF	TGTGCCAGTAGTATCACAGACAATCAGCCCCAGCATTTT
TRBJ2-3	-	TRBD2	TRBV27	CASSLLAGTDTQYF	TGTGCCAGCAGTTTACTAGCGGGCACAGATACGCAGTATTTT
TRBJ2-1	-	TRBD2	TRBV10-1	CASSTSGSPNEQFF	TGCGCCAGCAGTACTAGCGGGAGCCCCAATGAGCAGTTCTTC
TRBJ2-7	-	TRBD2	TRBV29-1	CSVAGGEMPYEQYF	TGCAGCGTTGCGGGAGGCGAGATGCCCTACGAGCAGTACTTC
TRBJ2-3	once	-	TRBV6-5	CASSSSDTQYF	TGTGCCAGCAGTTCCTCAGATACGCAGTATTTT
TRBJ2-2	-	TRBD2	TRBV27	CASSLRARDYTNTGELFF	TGTGCCAGCAGTCTCAGGGCTAGGGACTACACGAACACCGGGGAGCTGTTTTTT
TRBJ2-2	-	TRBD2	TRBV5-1	CASSLVAGGNPGELFF	TGCGCCAGCAGCTTGGTTGCGGGAGGTAATCCCGGGGAGCTGTTTTTT
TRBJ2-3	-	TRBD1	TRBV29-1	CSSSERQGSDTQYF	TGCAGCTCGTCTGAAAGACAGGGGTCAGATACGCAGTATTTT
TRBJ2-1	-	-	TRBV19	CASSHPGRWDNEQFF	TGTGCCAGTAGCCACCCAGGGAGGTGGGACAATGAGCAGTTCTTC
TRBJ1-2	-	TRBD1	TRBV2	CASVEQGAHGYTF	TGTGCCAGCGTAGAACAGGGGGCTCATGGCTACACCTTC
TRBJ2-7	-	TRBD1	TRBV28	CASSFPGQGQYEQYF	TGTGCCAGCAGTTTTCCGGGACAGGGGCAATACGAGCAGTACTTC
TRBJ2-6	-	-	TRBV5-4	CASTPPDWGPGSGANVLTF	TGTGCCAGCACCCCACCCGATTGGGGCCCAGGCTCTGGGGCCAACGTCCTGACTTTC
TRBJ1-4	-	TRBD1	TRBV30	CAWRDTGGAGEKLFF	TGTGCCTGGAGAGATACAGGGGGCGCCGGTGAAAAACTGTTTTTT
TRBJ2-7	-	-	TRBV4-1	CASSRDREQYF	TGCGCCAGCAGCCGCGATAGAGAGCAGTACTTC
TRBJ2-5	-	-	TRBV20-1	CSAWSEETQYF	TGCAGTGCGTGGTCGGAAGAGACCCAGTACTTC
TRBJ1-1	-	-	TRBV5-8	CASSFSRDTEAFF	TGTGCCAGCAGCTTTTCCAGGGACACTGAAGCTTTCTTT
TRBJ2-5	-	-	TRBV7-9	CASSHLSAPRETQYF	TGTGCCAGCAGCCACCTCTCGGCGCCGCGGGAGACCCAGTACTTC
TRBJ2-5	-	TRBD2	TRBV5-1	CASSLAARTSGETQYF	TGCGCCAGCAGCTTGGCCGCGAGGACTAGCGGCGAGACCCAGTACTTC
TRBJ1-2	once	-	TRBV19	CASSTRELLYGYTF	TGTGCCAGTAGCACCCGCGAGCTCCTATATGGCTACACCTTC
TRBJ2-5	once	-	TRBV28	CASSPRGGETQYF	TGTGCCAGCAGCCCCAGGGGAGGGGAGACCCAGTACTTC
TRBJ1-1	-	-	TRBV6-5	CASRSTGIEAFF	TGTGCCAGCCGATCGACAGGAATTGAAGCTTTCTTT
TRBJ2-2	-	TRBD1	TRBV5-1	CASSGTGVRAGELFF	TGCGCCAGCAGCGGCACAGGGGTTAGAGCCGGGGAGCTGTTTTTT
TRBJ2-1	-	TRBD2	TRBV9	CASSVAGGAGGEQFF	TGTGCCAGCAGCGTAGCTGGGGGAGCGGGAGGCGAGCAGTTCTTC
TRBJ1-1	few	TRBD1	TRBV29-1	CSVEGQGVGNTEAFF	TGCAGCGTTGAAGGGCAGGGGGTTGGGAACACTGAAGCTTTCTTT
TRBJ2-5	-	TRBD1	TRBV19	CASSARRDRLETQYF	TGTGCCAGTAGCGCCAGACGGGACAGATTAGAGACCCAGTACTTC
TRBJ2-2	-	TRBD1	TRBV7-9	CASSLAQRQGSPGELFF	TGTGCCAGCAGCTTAGCTCAGCGACAGGGTTCACCCGGGGAGCTGTTTTTT
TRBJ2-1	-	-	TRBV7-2	CASSLRGTYNEQFF	TGTGCCAGCAGCTTACGAGGGACTTACAATGAGCAGTTCTTC
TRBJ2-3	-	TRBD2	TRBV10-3	CAISESAGVITDTQYF	TGTGCCATCAGTGAGAGCGCGGGAGTTATCACAGATACGCAGTATTTT
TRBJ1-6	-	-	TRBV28	CASSFPHMAGNSPLHF	TGTGCCAGCAGTTTCCCCCATATGGCAGGCAATTCACCCCTCCACTTT
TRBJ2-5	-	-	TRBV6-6	CASSGSETQYF	TGTGCCAGCAGCGGGAGTGAGACCCAGTACTTC
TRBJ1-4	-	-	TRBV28	CASSPDRYNEKLFF	TGTGCCAGCAGTCCTGACAGGTATAATGAAAAACTGTTTTTT